Listed below are T cell receptor beta chains from one sample, sequenced in a study of monozygotic twins with inflammatory bowel disease. TCRdb processed the 5' RACE reads again and assigns one entry to each CDR3 protein, with no DNA. Its clone listing holds 300,000 to 350,000 distinct CDR3 sequences. The sequenced material came from blood. The receptor set was obtained from a human donor with ulcerative colitis or Crohn's disease, or a healthy co-twin of an affected twin (not recorded which). The CDR3 runs from the conserved cysteine through the conserved F or W.

>TRBV12-3/TRBV12-4|TRBJ2-3
CASSFWTLRTHQSTDTQYF
>TRBV6-6|TRBJ1-1
CASSYSGREAFF
>TRBV11-2|TRBJ2-3
CASSLGPDRGLRNTQYF
>TRBV27|TRBJ1-5
CASSFRGHGQPQHF
>TRBV5-1|TRBJ1-4
CASSPRDRVEKLFF
>TRBV5-5|TRBJ1-1
CASSLSGGGWKATEAFF
>TRBV4-1|TRBJ2-5
CASSQDLPLAGGIQETQYF
>TRBV12-3/TRBV12-4|TRBJ1-5
CASRLAGGQPQHF
>TRBV19|TRBJ2-2
CATNPGQTGELFF
>TRBV20-1|TRBJ2-3
CSARVGRGSGLTDTQYF
>TRBV5-1|TRBJ1-2
CASSLGVPYGYTF
>TRBV6-6|TRBJ2-3
CASELAGSTDTQYF
>TRBV18|TRBJ2-7
CASSITPGQGSYEQYF
>TRBV29-1|TRBJ2-3
CSAGLAGGDTQYF
>TRBV4-1|TRBJ1-2
CASSHLSGQIGNYGYTF
>TRBV29-1|TRBJ2-2
CSVDTGAKNTGELFF
>TRBV20-1|TRBJ2-1
CSALEAGESYNEQFF
>TRBV5-1|TRBJ1-1
CASSRGGQLAGFGTEAFF